The 26 T cell receptor beta chains in this list originate from one sample, sequenced in a study of blood T cell repertoires in COVID-19 (TCRdb year 2020). The library was made by the immunoSEQ multiplex PCR assay. TCRdb took this table from immuneACCESS and kept in-frame rearrangements with V and J called. Such tables lack part of the clones; where checked against another copy, unresolved V genes explain under half of the gap, and the rest is unexplained. For this sample there are over 200,000 clones; around 90% appear just once. The ten top clones hold approximately 0.7% of the sample. What was sequenced was peripheral blood. Source of these receptors: a human donor in a cohort sampled during active COVID-19.

This clone was observed a handful of times. J is TRBJ1-1 and V is TRBV7-6; no clear D. The CDR3 length is 14 residues. The V end lost 5 bases, the J end lost 0 bases, and 10 bases lay between the germline ends. Germline V lookup: CDR1 SGHVS, CDR2 FNYEAQ. CDR3 amino acids: CASSRWEVNTEAFF. CDR3 DNA sequence: TGTGCCAGCAGCCGTTGGGAGGTGAACACTGAAGCTTTCTTT.

This clone occurred once. The chain couples TRBV15 to TRBJ1-5; D possibly corresponds to TRBD1 (5 bases). Germline CDR1 is LNHNV and CDR2 is YYDKDF (reference sequence). Trimming took off 2 bases at V and 7 bases at J, with 15 bases between the two ends. The CDR3 consists of 15 residues. The CDR3 region has the DNA TGTGCCACCAGCAGACAAACAGGTTACCCCCAGCCCCAGCATTTT. It specifies CATSRQTGYPQPQHF.

This clone has only one observation. V is TRBV4-2 and J is TRBJ1-2; D not resolved. Germline assignment: CDR1 LGHNA and CDR2 YNFKEQ. With 0 bases removed from V and 0 bases from J, the gap between germline ends came to 5 bases. This CDR3 has 14 amino acids. CDR3 coding DNA: TGTGCCAGCAGCCAAGACGGGGCTAACTATGGCTACACCTTC. This sequence encodes CASSQDGANYGYTF.

The chain carries TRBV28 and TRBJ2-1; TRBD1 matches at 7 bases. CDR1 is MDHEN, CDR2 SYDVKM, per germline. The length of the CDR3 is 14 residues. The junction had 1 base not matched to a gene; V was cut back by 3 bases and J by 2 bases. Here the CDR3 reads CASSFRGTYNEQFF. CDR3 nucleotides: TGTGCCAGCAGTTTCAGGGGGACCTACAATGAGCAGTTCTTC.

The CDR3 DNA sequence: TGTGCCAGCAGCCCTAATCAGAACACCGGGGAGCTGTTTTTT. Its protein is CASSPNQNTGELFF. The chain couples TRBV7-2 to TRBJ2-2; D is ambiguous. This CDR3 is 14 amino acids long. CDR1 and CDR2 from the germline V gene are SGHTA and FQGNSA. V lost 5 bases, J lost 1 base, and 8 bases lay in between. The variable domain in full, completed from reference TRBV7-2 and TRBJ2-2, reads GAGVSQSPSNKVTEKGKDVELRCDPISGHTALYWYRQSLGQGLEFLIYFQGNSAPDKSGLPSDRFSAERTGGSVSTLTIQRTQQEDSAVYLCASSPNQNTGELFFGEGSRLTVL.

The J gene is TRBJ2-2, the V gene TRBV4-3; no firm D call. Trimming left V 0 bases short and J 6 bases short, with 11 bases between. The CDR3 extends over 15 amino acids. Germline values: CDR1 LGHNA, CDR2 YSLEER. Here the CDR3 DNA reads TGCGCCAGCAGCCAAGACGGTGCGGTTCCCGGGGAGCTGTTTTTT. The encoded protein is CASSQDGAVPGELFF.

The rearrangement uses TRBV11-2 and TRBJ1-1; D not certain. With 3 bases removed from V and 4 bases from J, the gap between germline ends came to 9 bases. Germline V gives CDR1 SGHAT, CDR2 FQNNGV. The CDR3 contains 13 residues. The CDR3 is CASSLYSATEAFF. As DNA, the CDR3 is TGTGCCAGCAGCTTGTACAGTGCCACTGAAGCTTTCTTT. The whole variable domain, remainder taken from reference TRBV11-2 and TRBJ1-1, is EAGVAQSPRYKIIEKRQSVAFWCNPISGHATLYWYQQILGQGPKLLIQFQNNGVVDDSQLPKDRFSAERLKGVDSTLKIQPAKLEDSAVYLCASSLYSATEAFFGQGTRLTVV.

The rearrangement uses TRBV3-1 (or the pseudogene TRBV3-2) and TRBJ1-1; D remains ambiguous. The V end lost 1 base, the J end lost 3 bases, and 12 bases lay between the germline ends. The CDR3 extends over 15 amino acids. Germline V gene sequence: CDR1 LGHDT, CDR2 YNNKEL (reference sequence). CDR3 sequence reads: CASSQGGSADTEAFF. The CDR3, as DNA: TGTGCCAGCAGCCAAGGAGGTTCGGCGGACACTGAAGCTTTCTTT.

The J gene is TRBJ2-7, the V gene TRBV5-5; D is perhaps TRBD1 (5 bases). The CDR3 is 13 amino acids. The V and J ends lost 0 bases and 3 bases respectively, with 7 bases between them. CDR1 and CDR2 (germline): SGHKS, YYEKEE (reference sequence). CDR3 region: CASSLGQYYEQYF. The CDR3 region has the DNA TGTGCCAGCAGCTTGGGACAGTACTACGAGCAGTACTTC.

The table lists this clone with a count of one. J is TRBJ2-7 and V is TRBV11-2; D gene ambiguous. V gave up 0 bases and J gave up 7 bases, with 13 bases separating them. This CDR3 contains 14 residues. Per the germline V gene, CDR1 is SGHAT and CDR2 is FQNNGV. CDR3 DNA: TGTGCCAGCAGCTTAGATGAAACGTCGCTAGAGCAGTACTTC. Translating it yields CASSLDETSLEQYF. Variable domain in full (rest from reference TRBV11-2 and TRBJ2-7): EAGVAQSPRYKIIEKRQSVAFWCNPISGHATLYWYQQILGQGPKLLIQFQNNGVVDDSQLPKDRFSAERLKGVDSTLKIQPAKLEDSAVYLCASSLDETSLEQYFGPGTRLTVT.

The chain couples TRBV2 to TRBJ1-1; D perhaps matches TRBD1 (6 bases). V was shortened by 3 bases and J by 5 bases, with 13 bases between the two germline ends. Germline values: CDR1 SNHLY, CDR2 FYNNEI. The CDR3 totals 14 residues. This CDR3 is CASSDSGGQTEAFF. For the CDR3, the DNA is TGTGCCAGCAGTGATTCGGGGGGCCAAACTGAAGCTTTCTTT.

This clone has a count of ten or more. The chain has TRBV19 and TRBJ1-3; D is undetermined. Per the germline V gene, CDR1 is LNHDA and CDR2 is SQIVND (reference sequence). V was pared by 3 bases and J by 2 bases, with 8 bases between. The CDR3 is made up of 14 amino acids. The chain's CDR3 is CASSMAETGNTIYF. CDR3 DNA: TGTGCCAGTAGTATGGCGGAGACTGGAAACACCATATATTTT.

The chain couples TRBV19 to TRBJ2-7; the D gene is possibly TRBD2 (6 bases). The CDR3 runs 15 residues. CDR1 and CDR2 (germline): LNHDA, SQIVND (reference sequence). Trimming removed 5 bases from V and 0 bases from J, with 14 bases in between. CDR3: CASSRYSGSSYEQYF. The CDR3, as DNA: TGTGCCAGTAGTCGCTATAGCGGTAGCTCCTACGAGCAGTACTTC.

This chain uses TRBV19 with TRBJ2-7; TRBD1 matches at 9 bases. Germline V gene data show CDR1 as LNHDA and CDR2 as SQIVND (reference sequence). This CDR3 spans 14 amino acids. Trimming at V came to 6 bases and at J to 4 bases, leaving 7 bases not matched to a gene. CDR3 sequence reads: CASRPTGGTYEQYF. CDR3 DNA sequence: TGTGCCAGTAGACCGACAGGGGGAACTTACGAGCAGTACTTC.

CDR3 sequence reads: CASSFLTGGFYTEAFF. The CDR3 DNA reads as TGTGCCAGCAGCTTCCTGACAGGGGGTTTTTACACTGAAGCTTTCTTT. The chain carries TRBV5-4 and TRBJ1-1, with 9 bases matching TRBD1. Losses at the gene ends were 2 bases for V and 3 bases for J; bases not matched to a gene: 8. The CDR3 loop spans 16 amino acids. Germline V gives CDR1 SGHNT, CDR2 YYREEE (reference sequence).

The genes are TRBV12-3 or TRBV12-4 and TRBJ2-7, with a tentative D call TRBD2 (5 bases). The CDR3 has 13 amino acids. With 8 bases removed from V and 6 bases from J, the gap between germline ends came to 17 bases. Here the CDR3 reads CASGRELMGEQYF. Here the CDR3 DNA reads TGTGCCAGCGGAAGGGAGCTTATGGGCGAGCAGTACTTC.

The CDR3 loop is CASSLRDGGTFEQYF. The CDR3 DNA reads TGTGCCAGCAGCCTACGGGACGGCGGGACCTTTGAGCAGTACTTC. This chain joins TRBV27 and TRBJ2-7, with D tentatively TRBD2 (6 bases). This CDR3 region has 15 residues. Germline V gene sequence: CDR1 MNHEY, CDR2 SMNVEV (reference sequence). Trimming cost V 6 bases and J 7 bases, with 22 bases left between them.

V gene TRBV30 combines with J gene TRBJ2-3, with 11 positions matching TRBD2. The CDR3 contains 14 residues. Trimming at V came to 1 base and at J to 7 bases, leaving 4 bases not matched to a gene. Germline assignment: CDR1 GTSNPN and CDR2 SVGIG (reference sequence). CDR3 DNA sequence: TGTGCCTGGAGTGGTGTAGCGGGAGGGAATACGCAGTATTTT. Translating it yields CAWSGVAGGNTQYF.

As to this clone: The identical CDR3 is also encoded by other nucleotide sequences in the sample. The chain is built from TRBV6-5 and TRBJ2-7; D gene unclear. The V end was cut by 0 bases, the J end by 1 base, with 10 bases between. CDR3 length equals 15 residues. Germline loops: CDR1 MNHEY, CDR2 SVGAGI. The DNA of the CDR3 is TGTGCCAGCAGTTACTCTGTTCGCGGTTCCTACGAGCAGTACTTC. The encoded protein is CASSYSVRGSYEQYF.

V usage is TRBV14 and J usage is TRBJ1-2; 8 nucleotides align to TRBD1. The CDR3 is 15 amino acids. Germline V gives CDR1 SGHDN, CDR2 FVKESK. V was clipped by 1 base and J by 2 bases; unmatched bases: 3. CDR3 amino acids: CASSQGRTGNYGYTF. CDR3 sequence (DNA): TGTGCCAGCAGCCAAGGACGGACAGGGAACTATGGCTACACCTTC.

DNA of the CDR3: TGTGCCAGCAGCCAAGAGGCCAGAAACACTGAAGCTTTCTTT. This translates into CASSQEARNTEAFF. The chain couples TRBV3-1 (or the pseudogene TRBV3-2) to TRBJ1-1; unclear D gene. V gave up 0 bases and J gave up 2 bases, with 7 bases separating them. This CDR3 has 14 residues. Germline CDR1 LGHDT, CDR2 YNNKEL (reference sequence).

As to this clone: At one end the junction does not follow the germline gene, possibly because of a read error. V gene TRBV7-7 combines with J gene TRBJ2-4; possibly TRBD2 for D (6 bases). Germline V CDR1 and CDR2: SSHAT, FNYEAQ (reference sequence). There are 13 residues in the CDR3. DNA of the CDR3: TGTGCTAGCAGCTTAAACATGGAGGGCATTCAGTACTTC. It encodes CASSLNMEGIQYF.

The rearrangement links TRBV25-1 to TRBJ1-6; no clear D. Germline CDR1 reads MGHDK; CDR2 reads SYGVNS. Trimming took off 8 bases at V and 4 bases at J, with 9 bases between the two ends. This CDR3 has 13 amino acids. The CDR3 DNA sequence: TGTGCCAGCTTGGCAGATTATAATTCACCCCTCCACTTT. Translation gives CASLADYNSPLHF.

The gene calls are TRBV7-9 and TRBJ1-6; 7 positions match TRBD1. With V trimmed by 8 bases and J by 7 bases, 11 bases remained unmatched. Germline CDR1 SEHNR, CDR2 FQNEAQ (reference sequence). The CDR3 runs to 15 residues. The CDR3 bases are TGTGCCAGCGGAGCCGGGACAGTGAAAAATTCACCCCTCCACTTT. Translated: CASGAGTVKNSPLHF.

The rearrangement links TRBV6-2 or TRBV6-3 to TRBJ1-1, with TRBD1 matching 8 bases. The CDR3 runs to 19 residues. Per germline, CDR1 MNHEY and CDR2 SVGEGT. Unmatched junction bases numbered 24, after V lost 8 bases and J lost 4 bases. CDR3 residues: CASRPVSGFRDRNVTEAFF. Written as DNA, the CDR3 is TGTGCCAGCCGCCCAGTTTCGGGCTTCCGGGACAGGAATGTCACTGAAGCTTTCTTT.

J is TRBJ2-7 and V is TRBV7-8, with D possibly being TRBD2 (6 bases). The CDR3 has 16 residues. Germline CDR1 reads SGHVS; CDR2 reads FQNEAQ. V lost 5 bases and J lost 0, with 17 bases in between. The CDR3, as DNA: TGTGCCAGCAGCGTATCCAGCCGGGGGAGCTCCTACGAGCAGTACTTC. Translating gives CASSVSSRGSSYEQYF.